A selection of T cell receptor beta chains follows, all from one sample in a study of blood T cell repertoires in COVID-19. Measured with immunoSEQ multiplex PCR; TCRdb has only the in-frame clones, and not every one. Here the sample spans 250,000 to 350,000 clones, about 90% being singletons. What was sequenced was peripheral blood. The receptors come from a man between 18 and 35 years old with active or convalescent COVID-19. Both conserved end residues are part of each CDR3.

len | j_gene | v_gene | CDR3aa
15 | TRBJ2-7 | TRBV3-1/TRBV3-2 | CASSQSYRGRPEQYF
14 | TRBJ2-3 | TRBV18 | CASHGGTSTDTQYF
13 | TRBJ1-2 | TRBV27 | CASSFGPGNGYTF
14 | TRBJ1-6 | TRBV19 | CASSMGQGNSPLHF
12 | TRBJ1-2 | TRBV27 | CASSYGGYGYTF
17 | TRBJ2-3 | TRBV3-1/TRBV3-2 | CASSQDYVGGPTDTQYF
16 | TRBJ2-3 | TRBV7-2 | CASSLGGGGARDTQYF
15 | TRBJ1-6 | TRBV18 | CASSPGTGENSPLHF
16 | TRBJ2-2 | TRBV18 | CASSPPSGGHTGELFF
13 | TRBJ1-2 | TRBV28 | CASSSDRHYGYTF
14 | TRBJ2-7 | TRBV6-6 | CASRETGISYEQYF
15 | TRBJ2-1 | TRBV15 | CATRVDRGLYNEQFF
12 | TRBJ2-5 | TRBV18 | CASSPGPETQYF
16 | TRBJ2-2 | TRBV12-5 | CASGFKPDRADGELFF
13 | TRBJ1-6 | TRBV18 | CASSLQGGSPLHF
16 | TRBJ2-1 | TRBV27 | CASSLSIRGRAPEQFF
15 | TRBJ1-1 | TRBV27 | CASWRTGALNTEAFF
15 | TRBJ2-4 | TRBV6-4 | CASSATSPYKNIQYF
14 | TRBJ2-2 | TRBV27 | CASSPQALTGELFF
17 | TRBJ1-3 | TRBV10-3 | CAISDGQPAFSGNTIYF
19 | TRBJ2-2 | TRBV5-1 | CASSSSGTSSLGRTGELFF
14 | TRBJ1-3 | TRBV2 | CASRETGSGNTIYF
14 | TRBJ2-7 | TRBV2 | CASIGGRAGHEQYF
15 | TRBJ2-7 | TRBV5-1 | CASSFSPAKEYEQYF
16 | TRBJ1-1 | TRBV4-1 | CASSQLRQGRDTEAFF
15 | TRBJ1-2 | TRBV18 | CASSPRDLGLGGYTF
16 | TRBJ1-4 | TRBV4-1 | CASSHVPGRLREKLFF
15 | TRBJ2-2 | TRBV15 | CATSRDLSTTGELFF
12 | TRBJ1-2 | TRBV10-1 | CASGPGAYGYTF
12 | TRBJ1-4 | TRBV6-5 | CASRGDREKLFF
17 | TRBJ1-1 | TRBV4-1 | CASSQWIIRGINTEAFF
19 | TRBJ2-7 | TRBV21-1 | CASSKYLRMVGTKYEEQYF
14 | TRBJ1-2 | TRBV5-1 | CASSLGQGYDGYTF
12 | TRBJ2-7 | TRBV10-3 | CAISESVDEQYF
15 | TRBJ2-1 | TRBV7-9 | CASSLEGARYNEQFF